The clone carrying this T cell receptor beta chain was seen only a few times. Its antigen is still unknown. It was with a sample-barcoded 5' primer and a J-beta primer mix that a second PCR of about 6 to 12 cycles was run. TCRdb re-derived calls from the 5' RACE reads in MiXCR, one entry per CDR3 protein. Of approximately 690,000 distinct CDR3 sequences detected, roughly two fifths appear once; the ten largest clones hold 30%. The people who gave samples were healthy Caucasians from Russia, aged roughly 6 to 95. Samples had at least 6 million PBMCs isolated from them. The data are from a study of blood T cells in healthy people across ages. The study, taken as a whole, reports: Expanded clonotype changes were possibly confounded by unknown donor CMV status. Diversity was higher, and naive CD4+ cells more numerous, in long-lived donors than in aged donors.

Germline V gene sequence: CDR1 MGHRA, CDR2 YSYEKL. The CDR3 loop spans 13 amino acids. The V end was cut by 2 bases, the J end by 6 bases, with 9 bases between. V is TRBV4-1 and J is TRBJ2-3; D may be TRBD2 (5 bases). This receptor was taken from a man at least 80 years old in good health. The sequenced sample consisted of blood. This CDR3 reads CASSQTTSDTQYF. For the CDR3, the DNA is TGCGCCAGCAGCCAAACTACTAGTGATACGCAGTATTTT.